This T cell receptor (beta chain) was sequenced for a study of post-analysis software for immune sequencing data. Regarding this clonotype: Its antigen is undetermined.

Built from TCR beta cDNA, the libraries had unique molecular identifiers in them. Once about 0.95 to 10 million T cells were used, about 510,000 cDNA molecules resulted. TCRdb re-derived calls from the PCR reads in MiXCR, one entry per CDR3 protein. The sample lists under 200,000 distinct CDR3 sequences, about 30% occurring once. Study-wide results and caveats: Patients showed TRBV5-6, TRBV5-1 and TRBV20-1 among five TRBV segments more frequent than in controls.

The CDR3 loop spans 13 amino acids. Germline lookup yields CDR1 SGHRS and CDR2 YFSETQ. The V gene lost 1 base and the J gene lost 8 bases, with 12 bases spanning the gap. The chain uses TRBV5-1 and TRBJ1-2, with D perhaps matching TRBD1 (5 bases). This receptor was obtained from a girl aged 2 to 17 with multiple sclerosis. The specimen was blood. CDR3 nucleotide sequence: TGCGCCAGCAGCTTGCGGGGACGACACGGCTACACCTTC. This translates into CASSLRGRHGYTF.